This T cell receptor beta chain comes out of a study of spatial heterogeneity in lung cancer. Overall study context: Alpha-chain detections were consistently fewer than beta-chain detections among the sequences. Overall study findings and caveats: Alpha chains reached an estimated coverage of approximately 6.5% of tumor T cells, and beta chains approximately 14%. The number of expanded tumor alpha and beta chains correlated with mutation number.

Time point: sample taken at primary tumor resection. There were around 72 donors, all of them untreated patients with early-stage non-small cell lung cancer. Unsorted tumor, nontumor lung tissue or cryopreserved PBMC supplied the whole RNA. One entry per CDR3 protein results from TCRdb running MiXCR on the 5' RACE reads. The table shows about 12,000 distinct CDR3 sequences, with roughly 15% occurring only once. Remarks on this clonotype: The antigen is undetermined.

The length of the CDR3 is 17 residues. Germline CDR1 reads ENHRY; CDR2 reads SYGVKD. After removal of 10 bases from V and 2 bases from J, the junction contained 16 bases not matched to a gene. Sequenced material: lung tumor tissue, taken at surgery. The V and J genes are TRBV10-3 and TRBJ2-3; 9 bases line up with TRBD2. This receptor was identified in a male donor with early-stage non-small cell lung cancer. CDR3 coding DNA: TGTGCCAACTCAAAGCGGGAGGTACGGGCCTTCACAGATACGCAGTATTTT. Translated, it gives CANSKREVRAFTDTQYF.